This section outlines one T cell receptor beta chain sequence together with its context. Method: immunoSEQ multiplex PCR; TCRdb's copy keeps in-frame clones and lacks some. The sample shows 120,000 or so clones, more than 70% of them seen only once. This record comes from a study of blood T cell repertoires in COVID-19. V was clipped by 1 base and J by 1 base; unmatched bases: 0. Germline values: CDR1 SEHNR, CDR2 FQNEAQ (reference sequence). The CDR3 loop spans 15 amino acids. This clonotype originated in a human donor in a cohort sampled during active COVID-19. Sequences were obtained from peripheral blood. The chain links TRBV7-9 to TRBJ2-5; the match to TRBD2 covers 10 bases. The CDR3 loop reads CASSLGTSGQETQYF. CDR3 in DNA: TGTGCCAGCAGCTTAGGGACTAGCGGCCAAGAGACCCAGTACTTC.